The 17 T cell receptor beta chains given below trace back to one sample, sequenced in a study of blood T cell repertoires in COVID-19. Clones were read by immunoSEQ multiplex PCR, and TCRdb kept only the in-frame ones, dropping some. The sample has approximately 290,000 clones, 70% to 90% seen once. The sequenced sample was peripheral blood. These receptors were taken from a woman aged 55 to 70 with acute or convalescent COVID-19.

The chain employs TRBV11-2 and TRBJ1-2; D is possibly TRBD1 (5 bases). The CDR3 totals 13 residues. CDR1 SGHAT and CDR2 FQNNGV come from the germline V gene. V was shortened by 0 bases and J by 5 bases, with 7 bases between the two germline ends. CDR3 bases: TGTGCCAGCAGCTTAGATCAGGGTTATGGCTACACCTTC. The encoded protein is CASSLDQGYGYTF. The variable domain in full, with the rest retrieved from reference TRBV11-2 and TRBJ1-2, is EAGVAQSPRYKIIEKRQSVAFWCNPISGHATLYWYQQILGQGPKLLIQFQNNGVVDDSQLPKDRFSAERLKGVDSTLKIQPAKLEDSAVYLCASSLDQGYGYTFGSGTRLTVV.

V usage is TRBV5-8 and J usage is TRBJ1-2; no firm D call. Trimming removed 0 bases from V and 6 bases from J, with 6 bases in between. Germline assignment: CDR1 SGHTS and CDR2 YDEGEE. The CDR3 loop spans 12 amino acids. CDR3 sequence reads: CASSLVANGYTF. DNA of the CDR3: TGTGCCAGCAGCTTGGTGGCAAATGGCTACACCTTC. Complete variable domain (other parts from reference TRBV5-8 and TRBJ1-2): EAGVTQSPTHLIKTRGQQATLRCSPISGHTSVYWYQQALGLGLQFLLWYDEGEERNRGNFPPRFSGRQFPNYSSELNVNALELEDSALYLCASSLVANGYTFGSGTRLTVV.

The chain carries TRBV5-1 and TRBJ2-1, with D uncertain. There are 15 residues in the CDR3. Germline V gene sequence: CDR1 SGHRS, CDR2 YFSETQ. V was trimmed by 1 base and J by 0 bases, leaving 8 bases between them. Written as DNA, the CDR3 is TGCGCCAGCAGCTTGTACTGGAGCTCCTACAATGAGCAGTTCTTC. This gives the protein CASSLYWSSYNEQFF.

This chain joins TRBV21-1 and TRBJ2-7; the listed D gene, TRBD1, was not tested against the DNA. TRBV21-1 is noted as a pseudogene. This CDR3 is 19 amino acids long. The CDR3 loop reads CASSKVVIPLVDTPYEQYF. Written as DNA, the CDR3 is TGTGCCAGCAGCAAAGTAGTGATTCCTTTGGTCGACACACCCTACGAGCAGTACTTC.

This rearrangement joins TRBV2 to TRBJ1-1; D not certain. This CDR3 comprises 12 residues. V lost 4 bases and J lost 4, with 7 bases in between. Per germline, CDR1 SNHLY and CDR2 FYNNEI. The CDR3 loop is CASSGTGTEAFF. The CDR3 coding sequence is TGTGCCAGCAGTGGGACTGGCACTGAAGCTTTCTTT.

This clone was recorded a few times. J is TRBJ1-1 and V is TRBV9, with D possibly TRBD1 on 5 matching bases. The CDR3 runs 14 residues. Germline lookup yields CDR1 SGDLS and CDR2 YYNGEE. The ends were cut back, 2 bases at V and 3 bases at J, with 11 bases in the middle. The CDR3 DNA is TGTGCCAGCAGCGTTGGGGCGTGGGACACTGAAGCTTTCTTT. Its protein product is CASSVGAWDTEAFF.

This clone was counted once. The chain combines TRBV6-1 with TRBJ2-5; TRBD2 might be the D (6 bases). V was trimmed by 6 bases and J by 5 bases, leaving 19 bases between them. CDR1 MNHNS and CDR2 SASEGT come from the germline V gene. The CDR3 consists of 15 residues. The CDR3 DNA is TGTGCCAGCAGCCTAGTCGGGGGAGTAGCTGAGACCCAGTACTTC. It translates to CASSLVGGVAETQYF.

The V and J genes are TRBV19 and TRBJ2-1; 8 bases are shared with TRBD1. Germline CDR1 LNHDA, CDR2 SQIVND (reference sequence). V trimming: 4 bases; J trimming: 1 base; junction bases outside the gene matches: 3. The CDR3 consists of 15 residues. This CDR3 reads CASSTDRGSYNEQFF. The CDR3 nucleotides read TGTGCCAGTAGTACCGACAGGGGATCCTACAATGAGCAGTTCTTC.

The J gene is TRBJ1-5, the V gene TRBV7-6; tentatively, D is TRBD1 (5 bases). The CDR3 runs 15 residues. The V gene lost 5 bases and the J gene lost 0 bases, with 11 bases spanning the gap. Germline V lookup: CDR1 SGHVS, CDR2 FNYEAQ. As DNA, the CDR3 is TGTGCCAGCAGCCCTGGGGCAGATAGCAATCAGCCCCAGCATTTT. It yields the protein CASSPGADSNQPQHF. Complete variable domain (other parts from reference TRBV7-6 and TRBJ1-5): GAGVSQSPRYKVTKRGQDVALRCDPISGHVSLYWYRQALGQGPEFLTYFNYEAQQDKSGLPNDRFSAERPEGSISTLTIQRTEQRDSAMYRCASSPGADSNQPQHFGDGTRLSIL.

The chain has TRBV9 and TRBJ2-1, with 10 bases identical to TRBD2. Losses at the gene ends were 0 bases for V and 3 bases for J; bases not matched to a gene: 6. This CDR3 has 17 residues. From germline, CDR1 is SGDLS and CDR2 YYNGEE. Written as DNA, the CDR3 is TGTGCCAGCAGCGTAGACCCTCTAGCGGGGGACTACAATGAGCAGTTCTTC. Encoded protein: CASSVDPLAGDYNEQFF.

The V and J genes are TRBV5-1 and TRBJ2-5; 9 bases fit TRBD1. The junction had 4 bases not matched to a gene; V was cut back by 3 bases and J by 7 bases. CDR1 is SGHRS and CDR2 is YFSETQ in the germline V gene. The CDR3 spans 13 residues. The CDR3 reads CASSSPGQGTQYF. The CDR3 DNA follows: TGCGCCAGCAGCTCGCCGGGACAGGGGACCCAGTACTTC.

CDR3 region: CASSPRDLRSANEKLFF. Written as DNA, the CDR3 is TGTGCCAGCTCACCGCGGGACCTAAGATCGGCTAATGAAAAACTGTTTTTT. This chain uses TRBV18 with TRBJ1-4, with D possibly matching TRBD1 (5 bases). Trimming took off 3 bases at V and 3 bases at J, with 17 bases between the two ends. The CDR3 is made up of 17 amino acids. Germline V lookup: CDR1 KGHSH, CDR2 LQKENI.

The genes are TRBV10-3 and TRBJ2-7; no reliable D call. Germline values: CDR1 ENHRY, CDR2 SYGVKD. The CDR3 is made up of 12 amino acids. Trimming left V 10 bases short and J 0 bases short, with 10 bases between. The CDR3 protein is CATDPGSYEQYF. The DNA of the CDR3 is TGTGCCACCGACCCGGGCTCCTACGAGCAGTACTTC.

This clone was detected once. This sequence joins TRBV7-2 and TRBJ2-1, with D perhaps matching TRBD2 (5 bases). Germline V gene data show CDR1 as SGHTA and CDR2 as FQGNSA. Trimming removed 2 bases at V and 7 bases at J, with 15 bases between. The CDR3 extends over 15 amino acids. The CDR3 bases are TGTGCCAGCAGCTTATTAACTATCGGCGGGAATGAGCAGTTCTTC. Translating gives CASSLLTIGGNEQFF.

This clone has a single count. The CDR3 sequence is CASSYSSVDQPQHF. For the CDR3, the DNA is TGTGCCAGCAGTTACTCCAGTGTCGATCAGCCCCAGCATTTT. V usage is TRBV6-5 and J usage is TRBJ1-5; D remains ambiguous. The germline V and J ends were trimmed by 0 bases and 5 bases, with 8 bases remaining between them. The CDR3 spans 14 residues. Germline V CDR1 and CDR2: MNHEY, SVGAGI.

The chain links TRBV30 to TRBJ1-5; D is possibly TRBD1 (5 bases). The CDR3 spans 13 residues. V gave up 5 bases and J gave up 1 base, with 9 bases separating them. Germline lookup yields CDR1 GTSNPN and CDR2 SVGIG (reference sequence). CDR3 DNA sequence: TGTGCCTGGGCCCGGGGGAGCAATCAGCCCCAGCATTTT. Translated, it gives CAWARGSNQPQHF.

Comment on this clone: This same CDR3 is encoded by further DNA sequences in the sample. For the CDR3, the DNA is TGTGCCAGCAGTTTAAGGGCGGGGGGCACCGGGGAGCTGTTTTTT. Translated: CASSLRAGGTGELFF. The V call is TRBV27, the J call TRBJ2-2; 8 nucleotides match TRBD2. The CDR3 covers 15 residues. Germline loops: CDR1 MNHEY, CDR2 SMNVEV (reference sequence). The trim removed 2 bases at V and 4 bases at J, leaving 3 bases unmatched.